This is a list of T cell receptor beta chains from one sample in a study of cytomegalovirus exposure and HLA in healthy donors. Sequencing used immunoSEQ multiplex PCR; TCRdb keeps in-frame clones, though not all of them. This table holds tens of thousands of clones, roughly 79% found once. Sequences were obtained from PBMCs. The source of these receptors is a man aged 45-60 years in good health and CMV-seronegative. CDR3s include the opening cysteine and the closing phenylalanine or tryptophan. A D gene is named only where the DNA matches it firmly.

J gene: TRBJ2-5; D gene: TRBD1; V gene: TRBV5-1; CDR3 protein: CASSGMTGGKETQYF
J gene: TRBJ2-7; D gene: TRBD1; V gene: TRBV11-2; CDR3 protein: CASSQWTGQTGGEQYF
J gene: TRBJ2-5; D gene: TRBD2; V gene: TRBV9; CDR3 protein: CASSPRTSGIETQYF
J gene: TRBJ2-1; D gene: TRBD1; V gene: TRBV7-7; CDR3 protein: CAVRQGEINEQFF
J gene: TRBJ1-1; D gene: NA; V gene: TRBV19; CDR3 protein: CASSPYGSSNTEAFF
J gene: TRBJ1-2; D gene: NA; V gene: TRBV7-2; CDR3 protein: CASSYLREYTF
J gene: TRBJ2-5; D gene: NA; V gene: TRBV30; CDR3 protein: CAWSKTGSETQYF
J gene: TRBJ2-2; D gene: TRBD2; V gene: TRBV11-2; CDR3 protein: CASSRAGGPNTGELFF
J gene: TRBJ2-7; D gene: TRBD2; V gene: TRBV28; CDR3 protein: CASSPAGAYEQYF
J gene: TRBJ2-3; D gene: NA; V gene: TRBV11-3; CDR3 protein: CASKGGGTDTQYF
J gene: TRBJ1-1; D gene: NA; V gene: TRBV7-9; CDR3 protein: CASSNPSPFEGAEAFF
J gene: TRBJ2-2; D gene: NA; V gene: TRBV6-6; CDR3 protein: CAIRQVSFTGELFF
J gene: TRBJ1-5; D gene: NA; V gene: TRBV6-5; CDR3 protein: CASSYSIFQPQHF
J gene: TRBJ1-6; D gene: TRBD1; V gene: TRBV2; CDR3 protein: CASGQGRNNSPLHF
J gene: TRBJ1-1; D gene: TRBD1; V gene: TRBV7-2; CDR3 protein: CASSWTGGTEAFF
J gene: TRBJ2-2; D gene: NA; V gene: TRBV5-1; CDR3 protein: CASGGVTVTGELFF
J gene: TRBJ2-3; D gene: NA; V gene: TRBV7-9; CDR3 protein: CASSPGVTQYF
J gene: TRBJ2-2; D gene: NA; V gene: TRBV7-8; CDR3 protein: CASSLQDRPITGELFF
J gene: TRBJ2-7; D gene: NA; V gene: TRBV7-8; CDR3 protein: CASSLGRGRNYEQYF
J gene: TRBJ2-7; D gene: NA; V gene: TRBV7-8; CDR3 protein: CASSLGRVSHEQYF
J gene: TRBJ1-1; D gene: TRBD1; V gene: TRBV28; CDR3 protein: CASSLDRGNTEAFF
J gene: TRBJ1-1; D gene: NA; V gene: TRBV30; CDR3 protein: CAWSVSRNTEAFF
J gene: TRBJ1-1; D gene: NA; V gene: TRBV7-9; CDR3 protein: CASSPAVPEAFF
J gene: TRBJ2-3; D gene: NA; V gene: TRBV2; CDR3 protein: CASSEEQVSTDTQYF
J gene: TRBJ1-2; D gene: TRBD1; V gene: TRBV2; CDR3 protein: CASNIQGVSGYTF
J gene: TRBJ2-7; D gene: TRBD1; V gene: TRBV4-3; CDR3 protein: CASSPHRGSSYEQYF
J gene: TRBJ2-2; D gene: TRBD2; V gene: TRBV29-1; CDR3 protein: CSVEERGKNTGELFF
J gene: TRBJ2-1; D gene: TRBD2; V gene: TRBV18; CDR3 protein: CASSPPALAVKEQFF
J gene: TRBJ2-7; D gene: TRBD1; V gene: TRBV27; CDR3 protein: CASSLSTSGTGDTYEQYF
J gene: TRBJ1-1; D gene: NA; V gene: TRBV5-1; CDR3 protein: CASSLSQGNTEAFF
J gene: TRBJ2-3; D gene: NA; V gene: TRBV30; CDR3 protein: CAWEKRTAVFTDTQYF
J gene: TRBJ2-7; D gene: NA; V gene: TRBV2; CDR3 protein: CASMGTGEGSYEQYF
J gene: TRBJ1-1; D gene: NA; V gene: TRBV30; CDR3 protein: CAWSSQGEAFF
J gene: TRBJ2-1; D gene: NA; V gene: TRBV11-2; CDR3 protein: CASRDRASVHNEQFF
J gene: TRBJ2-2; D gene: TRBD2; V gene: TRBV18; CDR3 protein: CASSPETSGRRTGELFF
J gene: TRBJ2-1; D gene: NA; V gene: TRBV19; CDR3 protein: CASSIKSYNEQFF
J gene: TRBJ2-1; D gene: TRBD2; V gene: TRBV5-4; CDR3 protein: CASSLVVLSGRSDEQFF
J gene: TRBJ1-1; D gene: NA; V gene: TRBV19; CDR3 protein: CASSGGVTEAFF
J gene: TRBJ2-1; D gene: TRBD2; V gene: TRBV29-1; CDR3 protein: CSVAGTSGDLYNEQFF
J gene: TRBJ2-7; D gene: TRBD1; V gene: TRBV30; CDR3 protein: CAWSQPGQNYEQYF
J gene: TRBJ1-6; D gene: TRBD1; V gene: TRBV6-4; CDR3 protein: CASSPQGAGGNSPLHF
J gene: TRBJ2-3; D gene: TRBD2; V gene: TRBV6-6; CDR3 protein: CASTGRSGGADTQYF
J gene: TRBJ1-2; D gene: NA; V gene: TRBV5-4; CDR3 protein: CASSLMVGRGYGYTF
J gene: TRBJ1-6; D gene: NA; V gene: TRBV5-1; CDR3 protein: CASSLISGATYNSPLHF
J gene: TRBJ2-3; D gene: NA; V gene: TRBV5-4; CDR3 protein: CASSPVGTDTQYF
J gene: TRBJ2-5; D gene: TRBD2; V gene: TRBV7-2; CDR3 protein: CASSLASGGGGETQYF
J gene: TRBJ2-7; D gene: TRBD2; V gene: TRBV7-2; CDR3 protein: CASSLDKASGGYEQYF
J gene: TRBJ2-5; D gene: NA; V gene: TRBV7-2; CDR3 protein: CASSTGSLQETQYF
J gene: TRBJ1-2; D gene: NA; V gene: TRBV5-4; CDR3 protein: CASSLTGEPYGYTF
J gene: TRBJ2-7; D gene: TRBD1; V gene: TRBV27; CDR3 protein: CASSLAGTGAHEQYF
J gene: TRBJ2-7; D gene: NA; V gene: TRBV30; CDR3 protein: CAWGHTYEQYF
J gene: TRBJ1-1; D gene: NA; V gene: TRBV7-9; CDR3 protein: CASSRLSGVTTTEAFF
J gene: TRBJ1-5; D gene: TRBD1; V gene: TRBV27; CDR3 protein: CASRDRERQPQHF
J gene: TRBJ1-1; D gene: TRBD1; V gene: TRBV7-8; CDR3 protein: CASSLDRGRGAFF
J gene: TRBJ2-5; D gene: NA; V gene: TRBV15; CDR3 protein: CATSRDHGQETQYF
J gene: TRBJ2-2; D gene: TRBD1; V gene: TRBV5-1; CDR3 protein: CASNRDSTNTGELFF
J gene: TRBJ2-5; D gene: TRBD2; V gene: TRBV7-9; CDR3 protein: CASSSGTKERETQYF
J gene: TRBJ1-6; D gene: TRBD1; V gene: TRBV30; CDR3 protein: CAWSEGQGNSPLHF
J gene: TRBJ1-1; D gene: NA; V gene: TRBV13; CDR3 protein: CASSLGRTAFEAFF
J gene: TRBJ2-2; D gene: NA; V gene: TRBV14; CDR3 protein: CASSQELLVGTGELFF